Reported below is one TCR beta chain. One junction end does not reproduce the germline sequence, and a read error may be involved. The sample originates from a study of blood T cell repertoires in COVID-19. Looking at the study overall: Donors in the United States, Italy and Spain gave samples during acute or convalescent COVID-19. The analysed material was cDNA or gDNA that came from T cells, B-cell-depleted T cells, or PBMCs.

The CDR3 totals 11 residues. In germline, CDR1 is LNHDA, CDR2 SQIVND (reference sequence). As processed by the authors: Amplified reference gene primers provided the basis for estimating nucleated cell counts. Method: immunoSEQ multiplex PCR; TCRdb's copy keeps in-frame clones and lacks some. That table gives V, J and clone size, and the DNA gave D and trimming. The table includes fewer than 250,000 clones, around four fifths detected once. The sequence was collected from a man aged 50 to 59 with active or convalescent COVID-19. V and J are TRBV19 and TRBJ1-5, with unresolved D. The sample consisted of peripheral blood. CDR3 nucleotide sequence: TGTGCCAGCAGTAACGGTCGGCCCCAGCATTTT. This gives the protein CASSNGRPQHF.